This is a list of T cell receptor beta chains from one sample in a study of blood T cell repertoires in COVID-19. Clones were read by immunoSEQ multiplex PCR, and TCRdb kept only the in-frame ones, dropping some. The data contain about 100,000 clones, 85% of them singletons. Input material: peripheral blood. The source of these receptors is a human donor in a cohort sampled during active COVID-19. Both conserved end residues are part of each CDR3. A D gene is named only where the DNA matches it firmly. Clone size is stated in some rows and not others, as once, few, many or a class when expanded.

j_call	clone_size	v_call	d_call	cdr3_length	cdr3_aa	cdr3_nt
TRBJ1-5	few	TRBV5-1	.	15	CASSLWGDSNQPQHF	TGCGCCAGCAGCTTGTGGGGGGATAGCAATCAGCCCCAGCATTTT
TRBJ2-5	.	TRBV5-8	TRBD1	15	CASSLGTGKGETQYF	TGTGCCAGCAGCTTAGGGACAGGAAAGGGGGAGACCCAGTACTTC
TRBJ2-3	.	TRBV6-2/TRBV6-3	.	15	CASSYFILSSDTQYF	TGTGCCAGCAGTTACTTCATCCTTAGCTCAGATACGCAGTATTTT
TRBJ2-7	.	TRBV3-1/TRBV3-2	TRBD2	15	CASSQSPGLAYEQYF	TGTGCCAGCAGCCAATCCCCGGGACTAGCCTACGAGCAGTACTTC
TRBJ1-2	.	TRBV9	TRBD1	15	CASSVATAGGIGYTF	TGTGCCAGCAGCGTAGCTACGGCAGGGGGCATTGGCTACACCTTC
TRBJ2-1	.	TRBV11-2	TRBD1	13	CASRPDRGNEQFF	TGTGCCAGCAGACCCGACAGGGGTAATGAGCAGTTCTTC
TRBJ1-5	.	TRBV6-5	TRBD1	14	CASSRQGREQPQHF	TGTGCCAGCAGTCGACAGGGAAGGGAACAGCCCCAGCATTTT
TRBJ2-3	.	TRBV7-2	TRBD1	14	CASSSTGGANTQYF	TGTGCCAGCAGCTCTACAGGGGGCGCAAATACGCAGTATTTT
TRBJ2-7	.	TRBV5-1	TRBD1	18	CASSPGDRGKAGPYEQYF	TGCGCCAGCAGCCCCGGGGACAGGGGTAAAGCGGGACCCTACGAGCAGTACTTC
TRBJ2-7	few	TRBV4-1	.	16	CASSQVSTAASYGEYF	TGCGCCAGCAGCCAAGTGAGCACCGCCGCTTCGTACGGAGAGTACTTC
TRBJ1-2	.	TRBV27	.	13	CASSHDSSYGYTF	TGTGCCAGCAGTCACGACAGCAGCTATGGCTACACCTTC
TRBJ2-7	.	TRBV6-4	.	13	CASSDSETGGLYF	TGTGCCAGCAGTGACTCGGAAACCGGCGGGTTATACTTC
TRBJ2-1	.	TRBV10-3	TRBD2	13	CAISSGRGNEQFF	TGTGCCATCTCGAGCGGGAGGGGGAATGAGCAGTTCTTC
TRBJ2-3	once	TRBV6-2/TRBV6-3	.	14	CASGRSGSTDTQYF	TGTGCCAGCGGCCGGAGCGGGAGCACAGATACGCAGTATTTT
TRBJ1-4	.	TRBV5-6	.	13	CASSMGRNEKLFF	TGTGCCAGCAGCATGGGTCGGAATGAAAAACTGTTTTTT
TRBJ2-1	.	TRBV2	.	11	CASRTTGEQFF	TGTGCCAGCAGAACCACAGGGGAGCAGTTCTTC
TRBJ2-5	.	TRBV5-4	TRBD1	14	CASSPGQGGETQYF	TGTGCCAGCAGCCCCGGACAGGGGGGGGAGACCCAGTACTTC
TRBJ2-7	.	TRBV5-6	TRBD2	17	CASSLRLADESSYEQYF	TGTGCCAGCAGCTTGCGACTAGCAGACGAAAGCTCCTACGAGCAGTACTTC
TRBJ2-3	.	TRBV7-2	.	16	CASSLTGRAGADTQYF	TGTGCCAGCAGCTTGACGGGCAGGGCAGGAGCAGATACGCAGTATTTT
TRBJ1-4	once	TRBV7-2	.	15	CASSLRRVGNEKLFF	TGTGCCAGCAGCTTACGCAGGGTAGGGAATGAAAAACTGTTTTTT
TRBJ1-4	.	TRBV13	.	15	CASSFGRGSGEKLFF	TGTGCCAGCAGCTTTGGGCGGGGGAGCGGTGAAAAACTGTTTTTT
TRBJ1-5	.	TRBV10-3	.	15	CAIRQSTGSNQPQHF	TGTGCCATCAGGCAATCGACAGGAAGCAATCAGCCCCAGCATTTT
TRBJ1-1	.	TRBV11-2	TRBD1	14	CASSSDRGGTEAFF	TGTGCCAGCAGCTCGGACAGGGGCGGCACTGAAGCTTTCTTT
TRBJ2-2	.	TRBV4-3	.	15	CASSQRLPNTGELFF	TGCGCCAGCAGCCAACGACTACCGAACACCGGGGAGCTGTTTTTT
TRBJ1-2	.	TRBV5-4	TRBD1	14	CASSLVQGARGYTF	TGTGCCAGCAGCTTGGTCCAGGGGGCCCGTGGCTACACCTTC
TRBJ2-1	.	TRBV5-1	TRBD2	14	CASKQSSGRAEQFF	TGCGCCAGCAAACAATCTAGCGGGAGGGCCGAGCAGTTCTTC
TRBJ1-5	.	TRBV6-1	.	17	CASSEAIGVYSNQPQHF	TGTGCCAGCAGTGAAGCAATCGGGGTGTATAGCAATCAGCCCCAGCATTTT